A selection of T cell receptor beta chains follows, all from one sample in a study of blood T cell repertoires in COVID-19. Sequencing used immunoSEQ multiplex PCR; TCRdb keeps in-frame clones, though not all of them. Of a few hundred thousand clones listed, roughly 84% are singletons. The sequenced sample was peripheral blood. The receptors stem from a middle-aged woman who had recovered from COVID-19. CDR3s include the opening cysteine and the closing phenylalanine or tryptophan. The D gene is left open where the match is weak. The listing skips clone size in some rows; elsewhere it reads once, few, many or a size class.

v_call,clone_size,d_call,j_call,cdr3_nt,cdr3_aa
TRBV7-6,.,.,TRBJ2-1,TGTGCCAGCAGCTTAGCTCAGGGTGGATACAATGAGCAGTTCTTC,CASSLAQGGYNEQFF
TRBV27,.,TRBD2,TRBJ2-1,TGTGCCAGCAGCCTCCTCCAAGCGGGGGGGCTGAAATACAATGAGCAGTTCTTC,CASSLLQAGGLKYNEQFF
TRBV4-1,.,.,TRBJ1-1,TGCGCCAGCAGCCAAGCTTGGGAGGGCGTCATCACTGAAGCTTTCTTT,CASSQAWEGVITEAFF
TRBV7-9,.,.,TRBJ1-2,TGTGCCAGCAGCTTAATAGTAAACTATGGCTACACCTTC,CASSLIVNYGYTF
TRBV7-2,.,TRBD2,TRBJ2-3,TGTGCCAGCAGCATCGGGACTAGCCCTACAGATACGCAGTATTTT,CASSIGTSPTDTQYF
TRBV7-9,.,.,TRBJ2-2,TGTGCCAGCAGCCCAGCGGGTAGAGAAAACCCCGGGGAGCTGTTTTTT,CASSPAGRENPGELFF
TRBV9,few,.,TRBJ1-1,TGTGCCAGCAGCTCAGCCCAGGGTGGATATACTGAAGCTTTCTTT,CASSSAQGGYTEAFF
TRBV20-1,.,TRBD1,TRBJ1-1,TGCAGTGCCCCCGGACAGGTTGAAGCTTTCTTT,CSAPGQVEAFF
TRBV19,few,.,TRBJ1-1,TGTGCCAGTACCGATTCTGAAGGACAGCGAATTGTGAACACTGAAGCTTTCTTT,CASTDSEGQRIVNTEAFF
TRBV27,.,.,TRBJ2-1,TGTGCCAGCAGCCCGACTAGAAACTCCTACAATGAGCAGTTCTTC,CASSPTRNSYNEQFF
TRBV18,.,TRBD1,TRBJ1-6,TGTGCCAGCTCACCCGGGACAGGGATTAACTCACCCCTCCACTTT,CASSPGTGINSPLHF
TRBV28,.,.,TRBJ1-1,TGTGCCAGCAGTTTATGGCAGGGTTTAGGCCCCGCTGAAGCTTTCTTT,CASSLWQGLGPAEAFF
TRBV2,.,TRBD2,TRBJ2-3,TGTGCCAGCAGTGACGGGCGGGGGGGCCTGACAGATACGCAGTATTTT,CASSDGRGGLTDTQYF
TRBV10-2,.,TRBD1,TRBJ1-3,TGCGCCAGCTCTGCGGGACAGCCCTCTGGAAACACCATATATTTT,CASSAGQPSGNTIYF
TRBV28,.,TRBD2,TRBJ2-4,TGTGCCAGCAGTTCGGGGGGGAGTAAGGAGAACATTCAGTACTTC,CASSSGGSKENIQYF
TRBV5-1,.,TRBD1,TRBJ2-3,TGCGCCAGCAGCTTGGGACAGGGGGTTTCAGATACGCAGTATTTT,CASSLGQGVSDTQYF
TRBV18,once,.,TRBJ2-1,TGTGCCAGCTCACCCTACAGAAACAATGAGCAGTTCTTC,CASSPYRNNEQFF
TRBV19,.,.,TRBJ1-6,TGTGCCAGTAGCGAGACGGGGAATTCACCCCTCCACTTT,CASSETGNSPLHF
TRBV2,.,.,TRBJ1-5,TGTGCCACAACAGGGTCGAGCCGCAATCAGCCCCAGCATTTT,CATTGSSRNQPQHF
TRBV28,once,.,TRBJ1-2,TGTGCCAGCAGTTTTCCGTCCAGGGGCGGCTACACCTTC,CASSFPSRGGYTF
TRBV2,.,.,TRBJ2-7,TGTGCCAGCAGACAGGGTTCCTACGAGCAGTACTTC,CASRQGSYEQYF
TRBV11-1,once,TRBD2,TRBJ2-1,TGTGCCAGCAGCCCGAGACTAGCGGGGCCCAATGAGCAGTTCTTC,CASSPRLAGPNEQFF
TRBV18,.,.,TRBJ1-2,TGTGCCAGCTCACCGCGGGAGCAGACCAATGGCTACACCTTC,CASSPREQTNGYTF
TRBV7-8,.,TRBD1,TRBJ2-3,TGTGCCAGCAAGGGACAGGGAGGGGGCACAGATACGCAGTATTTT,CASKGQGGGTDTQYF
TRBV30,.,.,TRBJ1-4,TGTGCCTGGAGTGTACGATCGGGGGGATTGAGGGAAAAACTGTTTTTT,CAWSVRSGGLREKLFF
TRBV6-5,.,.,TRBJ2-7,TGTGCCAGCAGAGTCCGAGTCACGGTCGCCTACGAGCAGTACTTC,CASRVRVTVAYEQYF
TRBV6-5,.,.,TRBJ2-2,TGTGCCAGCAGCCCACAGGCCTCCACCGGGGAGCTGTTTTTT,CASSPQASTGELFF
TRBV20-1,.,.,TRBJ1-1,TGCAGTGTAATCACTGAAGCTTTCTTT,CSVITEAFF
TRBV6-1,once,.,TRBJ1-1,TGTGCCAGCAGTGAACCCTCGGCCAGGGCTGAAGCTTTCTTT,CASSEPSARAEAFF
TRBV30,.,.,TRBJ2-1,TGTGCCTGGGAACGGGGGGCGAATGAGCAGTTCTTC,CAWERGANEQFF
TRBV13,.,TRBD2,TRBJ2-5,TGTGCCAGCAGCTTAGGGACTAGCAAAGAGACCCAGTACTTC,CASSLGTSKETQYF
TRBV5-4,.,TRBD1,TRBJ1-2,TGTGCCAGCAGCTTGGCCCTCAGGACAGGCGAAAAGGGCTACACCTTC,CASSLALRTGEKGYTF
TRBV5-1,.,TRBD1,TRBJ2-2,TGCGCCAGCAGCAAAGGACAGGGGGCAATCGTGAACACCGGGGAGCTGTTTTTT,CASSKGQGAIVNTGELFF
TRBV6-2/TRBV6-3,.,.,TRBJ1-2,TGTGCCAGCAGTCAGCGACAGGAAGTGGACTATGGCTACACCTTC,CASSQRQEVDYGYTF
TRBV6-5,.,TRBD1,TRBJ1-5,TGTGCCAGCAGCAGACAGGGTTATAGCAATCAGCCCCAGCATTTT,CASSRQGYSNQPQHF
TRBV7-9,few,TRBD1,TRBJ1-1,TGTGCCAGCAGCTTGGGACAGGGATCGACTGAAGCTTTCTTT,CASSLGQGSTEAFF
TRBV2,.,.,TRBJ1-6,TGTGCCAGCAGAAACCCTCTCGTCGGGGGGCGGGCAAGATCCCTCCACTTT,CASRNPLVGGRARSLHF
TRBV10-3,.,TRBD1,TRBJ1-2,TGTGCCATCAGTGATAAGGTCGGGACAGGGGATGGCTACACCTTC,CAISDKVGTGDGYTF
TRBV15,.,TRBD1,TRBJ1-1,TGTGCCACCAGCATGAGACAGGGAAAAACTGAAGCTTTCTTT,CATSMRQGKTEAFF
TRBV24-1,many,.,TRBJ1-2,TGTGCCACCAGTGATCCGGCCACAGGGCCGGGCGGCTACACCTTC,CATSDPATGPGGYTF
TRBV6-5,.,TRBD1,TRBJ1-6,TGTGCCAGCAGTTACTCGGGGACAGTTCGATCACCCCTCCACTTT,CASSYSGTVRSPLHF
TRBV19,.,.,TRBJ2-3,TGTGCCAGTAGTTCCCGTGGGGCCAGCACAGATACGCAGTATTTT,CASSSRGASTDTQYF
TRBV7-9,.,.,TRBJ1-5,TGTGCCAGCAGCCAAGGACAGTTAGGGTACAATCAGCCCCAGCATTTT,CASSQGQLGYNQPQHF
TRBV18,few,TRBD1,TRBJ1-1,TGTGCCAGCTCACCATCCGGGACAGGGGGTACTGAAGCTTTCTTT,CASSPSGTGGTEAFF
TRBV5-6,.,.,TRBJ1-5,TGTGCCAGCAGGGGGGAGGTCGACATCCATCAGCCCCAGCATTTT,CASRGEVDIHQPQHF
TRBV12-3/TRBV12-4,.,.,TRBJ1-1,TGTGCCAGCAGCTTGCCAGGACACTCTGAAGCTTTCTTT,CASSLPGHSEAFF
TRBV6-5,once,TRBD1,TRBJ1-5,TGTGCCAGCAGTCCGGGACAGGGCGGTCAGCCCCAGCATTTT,CASSPGQGGQPQHF
TRBV19,.,.,TRBJ1-1,TGTGCCAGTAGCCCGCCGAGGTCGAACACTGAAGCTTTCTTT,CASSPPRSNTEAFF